This record concerns one T cell receptor (beta chain) sequence. The antigen is not known. Sequenced by immunoSEQ multiplex PCR; TCRdb stores in-frame clones only, minus some. The table shows over 35,000 clones, with about 81% occurring only once. The sample originates from a study of a mutant IDH1 vaccine in newly diagnosed glioma. Study-level information: At weeks 1, 3, 5, 7, 11, 15, 19 and 23, patients received a vaccination, eight in all. Earlier treatment was radiotherapy, temozolomide, or both, with most getting both. Vaccinations were initiated 4-6 weeks following radiotherapy alone, or were given together with temozolomide cycles. Findings of the study overall: No link was apparently found between pseudoprogression and changes in top peripheral T cell clonotypes.

Time point here: week 23, last vaccination. Every single dose of the vaccine, 300 ug of mutant IDH1 20-mer peptide, came with topical imiquimod. This CDR3 is built from 13 residues. V was clipped by 3 bases and J by 3 bases, with 7 bases between them. Germline V gives CDR1 SGHNT, CDR2 YYREEE (reference sequence). The sequence was collected from a woman aged 18-35 years with glioma. Some clones in this sample may be carry-over from other donors' samples. This rearrangement joins TRBV5-4 to TRBJ2-1; possibly TRBD2 for D (5 bases). The sample consisted of PBMCs, taken from a glioma patient whose treatment included an IDH1 peptide vaccine. The CDR3 protein is CASSSTSYNEQFF. Written as DNA, the CDR3 is TGTGCCAGCAGCTCAACTAGCTACAATGAGCAGTTCTTC.